Described below is a single TCR beta chain sequence and its context. The sample belongs to a study of OX40 agonist ivuxolimab in advanced cancers. About the research overall: Prior checkpoint blockade (anti-PD-1, anti-PD-L1 or anti-CTLA-4) was permitted; approximately 40% had it. One hepatocellular carcinoma and a couple of cutaneous melanoma patients partially responded.

Only in-frame clones appear in the TCRdb table, and some are missing; sequencing was by immunoSEQ multiplex PCR. The sample comprises 60,000 to 80,000 clones, more than 85% of which are singletons, and roughly 0.44% rests with the top ten. CDR1 and CDR2 (germline): LNHDA, SQIVND (reference sequence). The V gene lost 7 bases and the J gene lost 2 bases, with 17 bases spanning the gap. The CDR3 sequence is 15 residues long. The J gene is TRBJ1-1, the V gene TRBV19, with no clear D. The source of this sequence is an adult with an advanced solid tumor such as melanoma, head and neck, liver or kidney cancer. The specimen was CD4+ or CD8+ T cells sorted from blood, collected in a trial of the OX40 agonist ivuxolimab. For the CDR3, the DNA is TGTGCCAGTACCTTCCTGGGGAGGAAAAACACTGAAGCTTTCTTT. It codes for CASTFLGRKNTEAFF. Variable domain in full (rest from reference TRBV19 and TRBJ1-1): DGGITQSPKYLFRKEGQNVTLSCEQNLNHDAMYWYRQDPGQGLRLIYYSQIVNDFQKGDIAEGYSVSREKKESFPLTVTSAQKNPTAFYLCASTFLGRKNTEAFFGQGTRLTVV.